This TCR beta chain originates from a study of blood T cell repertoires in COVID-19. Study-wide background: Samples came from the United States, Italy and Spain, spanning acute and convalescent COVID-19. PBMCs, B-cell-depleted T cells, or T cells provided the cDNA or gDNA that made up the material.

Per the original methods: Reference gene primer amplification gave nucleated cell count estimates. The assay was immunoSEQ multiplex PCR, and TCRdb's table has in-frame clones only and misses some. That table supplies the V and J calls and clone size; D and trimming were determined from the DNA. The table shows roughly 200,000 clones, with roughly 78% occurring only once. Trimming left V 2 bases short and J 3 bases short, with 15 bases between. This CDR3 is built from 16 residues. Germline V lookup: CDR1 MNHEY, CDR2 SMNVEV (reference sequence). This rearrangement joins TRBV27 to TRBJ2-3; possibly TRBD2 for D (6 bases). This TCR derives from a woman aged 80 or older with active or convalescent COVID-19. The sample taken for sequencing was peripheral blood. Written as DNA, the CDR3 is TGTGCCAGCAGTTTACCGGGACTTGGGGGGACAGATACGCAGTATTTT. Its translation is CASSLPGLGGTDTQYF.